These 21 T cell receptor beta chains came from one sample sequenced in a study of T cells in Graves' hyperthyroidism and ophthalmopathy. Researchers took RNA transcripts and amplified the TCR beta CDR3 regions from them. HTBI primers were employed in a first-round RT-PCR of the TCR CDR3. Via MiXCR, TCRdb re-called the multiplex PCR reads, giving one row per CDR3 protein. The sample has more than 600,000 distinct CDR3 sequences, roughly 15% seen once. Sequenced sample: blood. Source of these receptors: a man aged 18 to 29 with Graves' hyperthyroidism.

This clonotype was counted many times. V and J are TRBV12-3 or TRBV12-4 and TRBJ2-5; 10 nucleotides match TRBD1. Trimming removed 5 bases from V and 6 bases from J; junction bases left unmatched: 12. The CDR3 consists of 16 residues. CDR3 nucleotide sequence: TGTGCCAGCAGTCCACAAGGGACAGGGGTTGCGAAGACCCAGTACTTC. The encoded protein is CASSPQGTGVAKTQYF.

The genes are TRBV29-1 and TRBJ1-2; a weak D match, TRBD1 (6 bases). CDR1 and CDR2 (germline): SQVTM, ANQGSEA. V was shortened by 2 bases and J by 3 bases, with 10 bases between the two germline ends. The CDR3 consists of 13 residues. The CDR3 DNA is TGCAGCGTTGAATCCAGGGGAGACTATGGCTACACCTTC. As protein: CSVESRGDYGYTF.

This clonotype was seen a few times. The chain couples TRBV20-1 to TRBJ1-1, with no clear D. V gave up 5 bases and J gave up 2 bases, with 15 bases separating them. Per germline, CDR1 DFQATT and CDR2 SNEGSKA (reference sequence). The length of the CDR3 is 14 residues. The CDR3 is CSAYLDIANTEAFF. The CDR3 DNA sequence: TGCAGTGCTTACCTAGACATCGCTAACACTGAAGCTTTCTTT.

The V and J genes are TRBV20-1 and TRBJ2-2, with D perhaps TRBD2 (5 bases). Trimming shortened V by 0 bases and J by 5 bases, and 10 bases separated the two germline ends. The CDR3 runs to 14 residues. In germline, CDR1 is DFQATT, CDR2 SNEGSKA (reference sequence). The CDR3 DNA follows: TGCAGTGCTAGAGATGTACGGGGAACCGGGGAGCTGTTTTTT. Amino acids: CSARDVRGTGELFF.

This clonotype was seen at least ten times. The rearrangement links TRBV20-1 to TRBJ2-3, with D possibly called TRBD1 or TRBD2 (5 bases each). This CDR3 region has 13 residues. Trimming took 5 bases from V and 0 from J, leaving 9 bases between them. In germline, CDR1 is DFQATT, CDR2 SNEGSKA (reference sequence). The CDR3 reads CSASRDSTDTQYF. DNA of the CDR3: TGCAGTGCTTCCCGGGACAGCACAGATACGCAGTATTTT.

The genes are TRBV27 and TRBJ1-5; no firm D call. The germline gives CDR1 MNHEY, CDR2 SMNVEV (reference sequence). Trimming cost V 3 bases and J 6 bases, with 9 bases left between them. CDR3 size: 13 residues. CDR3 bases: TGTGCCAGCAGTTTCGGGAACAGTCAGCCCCAGCATTTT. This sequence encodes CASSFGNSQPQHF.

This clonotype has a count of ten or more. The chain employs TRBV6-1 and TRBJ2-7; no definite D call. This CDR3 region has 13 residues. V dropped 6 bases and J dropped 2 bases, with 11 bases sitting between them. Germline V gene sequence: CDR1 MNHNS, CDR2 SASEGT. CDR3 bases: TGTGCCAGCAGGCCGTCCGGGCCCTACGAGCAGTACTTC. Protein sequence: CASRPSGPYEQYF.

This clonotype appeared many times. V is TRBV28 and J is TRBJ2-1; 7 bases match TRBD2. Per germline, CDR1 MDHEN and CDR2 SYDVKM. The CDR3 consists of 15 residues. V was pared by 7 bases and J by 10 bases, with 16 bases of the junction left unmatched. The CDR3, as DNA: TGTGCCAGCACTGTCGTCGGCGGGAGCGGGAACGAGCAGTTCTTC. As protein: CASTVVGGSGNEQFF.

This clonotype was picked up many times. The V gene is TRBV28, the J gene TRBJ2-7; the match to TRBD1 covers 9 bases. This CDR3 is 15 amino acids long. Germline values: CDR1 MDHEN, CDR2 SYDVKM. With 4 bases clipped from V and 3 bases from J, the junction kept 7 bases outside the gene matches. For the CDR3, the DNA is TGTGCCAGCAGTTCTCCCGGGACAGGGAACTACGAGCAGTACTTC. The encoded protein is CASSSPGTGNYEQYF. The entire variable domain, with the rest obtained from reference TRBV28 and TRBJ2-7, is as follows: DVKVTQSSRYLVKRTGEKVFLECVQDMDHENMFWYRQDPGLGLRLIYFSYDVKMKEKGDIPEGYSVSREKKERFSLILESASTNQTSMYLCASSSPGTGNYEQYFGPGTRLTVT.

The V gene is TRBV29-1, the J gene TRBJ1-1, with 7 positions matching TRBD1. Germline lookup yields CDR1 SQVTM and CDR2 ANQGSEA. Trimming cost V 4 bases and J 6 bases; bases outside gene matches: 8. This CDR3 is built from 13 residues. CDR3 bases: TGCAGCGTTGGAAGAGGGGGCTTCCCTGAAGCTTTCTTT. Translating it yields CSVGRGGFPEAFF.

Ten or more counts support this clonotype. J is TRBJ2-3 and V is TRBV30; 8 bases match TRBD2. V shed 0 bases and J 0 bases; nucleotides not matched to a gene: 5. The CDR3 loop spans 16 amino acids. Per germline, CDR1 GTSNPN and CDR2 SVGIG (reference sequence). The CDR3 is CAWSVGSGASTDTQYF. The CDR3 bases are TGTGCCTGGAGTGTTGGTAGCGGGGCGAGCACAGATACGCAGTATTTT.

V and J are TRBV29-1 and TRBJ2-5; D unresolved. The V end was cut by 4 bases, the J end by 1 base, with 4 bases between. Germline CDR1 reads SQVTM; CDR2 reads ANQGSEA. There are 11 residues in the CDR3. The CDR3 region has the DNA TGCAGCGTTGGTATCCAAGAGACCCAGTACTTC. Protein: CSVGIQETQYF.

This clonotype was counted only a few times. The junction does not match germline at one end; this may be a read error. This chain joins TRBV28 and TRBJ2-1, with TRBD2 matching over 7 bases. Germline CDR1 and CDR2: MDHEN and SYDVKM. The CDR3 runs to 16 residues. In DNA form, the CDR3 reads TGTGCCAGCAGTTCGCCCGCGGAGCGGGAACGCAATGAGCGGTTCTTC. This gives the protein CASSSPAERERNERFF.

J is TRBJ1-3 and V is TRBV12-3 or TRBV12-4, with D tentatively TRBD1 (5 bases). The CDR3 is 15 amino acids. The ends were cut back, 6 bases at V and 0 bases at J, with 12 bases in the middle. The CDR3 bases are TGTGCCAGCAGAAGCAGGGCTGACTCTGGAAACACCATATATTTT. Residues: CASRSRADSGNTIYF.

This clonotype occurred many times. This chain joins TRBV28 and TRBJ2-1, with 8 bases identical to TRBD1. Germline CDR1 is MDHEN and CDR2 is SYDVKM. The CDR3 contains 18 residues. J lost 4 bases, V lost 5 bases, and 16 bases had no gene match. CDR3 bases: TGTGCCAGCAGTCCCGGGACAGGTCTTGTCCGGCTATACAATGAGCAGTTCTTC. Protein product: CASSPGTGLVRLYNEQFF.

This clonotype was found many times. The V call is TRBV20-1, the J call TRBJ1-1; a weak D match, TRBD1 (6 bases). The CDR3 has 11 amino acids. The germline V gene encodes CDR1 DFQATT and CDR2 SNEGSKA (reference sequence). Trimming pared 5 bases from V and 5 bases from J, leaving 9 bases between. CDR3 DNA sequence: TGCAGTGCTCACAGGGTTACTGAAGCTTTCTTT. It specifies CSAHRVTEAFF.

This clonotype was counted ten times or more. V and J are TRBV5-5 and TRBJ2-7; 8 nucleotides align to TRBD1. V trimming: 3 bases; J trimming: 5 bases; junction bases outside the gene matches: 7. CDR3 size: 14 residues. Germline assignment: CDR1 SGHKS and CDR2 YYEKEE (reference sequence). The DNA for the CDR3 is TGTGCCAGCAGCTCGGACAGGGTTCGAAACGAGCAGTACTTC. Its translation is CASSSDRVRNEQYF.

This clonotype was observed many times. The genes are TRBV10-3 and TRBJ2-7, with TRBD2 as a possible D gene (5 bases). Looked up from germline, CDR1 is ENHRY and CDR2 is SYGVKD. The CDR3 consists of 15 residues. V was cut by 4 bases and J by 0 bases, with 13 bases left in between. The CDR3 protein is CAISGRAASSYEQYF. The CDR3 DNA follows: TGTGCCATCAGTGGGCGGGCGGCTAGCTCCTACGAGCAGTACTTC.

This clonotype was counted many times. This sequence joins TRBV28 and TRBJ2-5; no firm D call. CDR3 length equals 15 residues. V shed 2 bases and J shed 5 bases, with 15 bases lying between them. Germline CDR1 is MDHEN and CDR2 is SYDVKM. The CDR3 DNA reads TGTGCCAGCAGTTTAGGCCTGTATAATGGCGAGACCCAGTACTTC. This gives the protein CASSLGLYNGETQYF.

This clonotype appeared once. The chain combines TRBV6-5 with TRBJ2-5; the D gene is possibly TRBD2 (6 bases). This CDR3 is built from 16 residues. V lost 4 bases, J lost 3 bases, and 18 bases lay in between. The germline V gene has CDR1 MNHEY and CDR2 SVGAGI. The CDR3 region has the DNA TGTGCCAGCAGTTTATCCCCCGGGACTGAGGAAGAGACCCAGTACTTC. Translation gives CASSLSPGTEEETQYF.

This clonotype has a count of ten or more. The rearrangement uses TRBV24-1 and TRBJ1-1; D remains ambiguous. Deletions cut 7 bases from V and 0 bases from J, with 8 bases between. The CDR3 spans 13 residues. The germline V gene has CDR1 KGHDR and CDR2 SFDVKD. The CDR3: CATSAGMNTEAFF. The CDR3 nucleotides read TGTGCCACCAGCGCAGGCATGAACACTGAAGCTTTCTTT.